This T cell receptor beta chain was documented in a study of CD8 T cells in Susac syndrome. The V gene lost 3 bases and the J gene lost 8 bases, with 8 bases spanning the gap. CDR3 size: 12 residues. RNA totalling roughly 0.5 to 1 ug underwent reverse transcription with random hexamers. The amplification used immunoSEQ multiplex PCR on TCR beta CDR3; it spanned 54 Vbeta and 13 Jbeta. From the immunoSEQ multiplex PCR reads, TCRdb called clonotypes with MiXCR, one entry per CDR3 protein. The sample records roughly 200,000 distinct CDR3 sequences, roughly 94% being singletons. The specimen was CD4+ T cells from PBMCs. This receptor was identified in a human donor in good health. The rearrangement links TRBV12-3 or TRBV12-4 to TRBJ2-4; D ambiguous. The CDR3 loop reads CASSLGRDIQYF. CDR3 DNA sequence: TGTGCCAGCAGTTTGGGTCGAGACATTCAGTACTTC.